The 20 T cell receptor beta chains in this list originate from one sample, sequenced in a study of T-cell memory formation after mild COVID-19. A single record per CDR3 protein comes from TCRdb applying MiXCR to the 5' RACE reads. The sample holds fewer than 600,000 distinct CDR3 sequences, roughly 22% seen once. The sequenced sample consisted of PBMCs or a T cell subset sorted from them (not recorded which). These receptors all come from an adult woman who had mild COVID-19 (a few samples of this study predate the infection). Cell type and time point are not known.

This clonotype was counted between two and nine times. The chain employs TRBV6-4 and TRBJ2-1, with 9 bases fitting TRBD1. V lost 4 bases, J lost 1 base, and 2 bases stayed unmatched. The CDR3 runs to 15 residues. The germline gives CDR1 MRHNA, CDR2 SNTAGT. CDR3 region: CASSAGQGSYNEQFF. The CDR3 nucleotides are TGTGCCAGCAGTGCCGGACAGGGGTCCTACAATGAGCAGTTCTTC.

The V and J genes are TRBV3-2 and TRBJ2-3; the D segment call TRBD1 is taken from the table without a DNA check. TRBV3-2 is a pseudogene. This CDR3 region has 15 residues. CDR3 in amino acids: CASSQLNPPTDTQYF. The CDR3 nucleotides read TGTGCCAGCAGCCAACTAAATCCCCCCACAGATACGCAGTATTTT.

CDR3 region: CASSVGTGNNEQYF. CDR3 DNA: TGTGCCAGCAGTGTGGGGACAGGGAACAACGAGCAGTACTTC. The chain joins TRBV12-3 or TRBV12-4 to TRBJ2-7, with 9 bases fitting TRBD1. CDR3 size: 14 residues. V lost 5 bases and J lost 5; bases outside the gene matches: 7.

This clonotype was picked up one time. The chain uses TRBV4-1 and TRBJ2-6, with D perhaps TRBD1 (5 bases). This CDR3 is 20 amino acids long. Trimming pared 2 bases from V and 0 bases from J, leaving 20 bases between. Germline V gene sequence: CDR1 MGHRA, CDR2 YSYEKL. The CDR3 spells CASSQFRQLSPLSGANVLTF. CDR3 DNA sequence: TGCGCCAGCAGCCAATTTAGACAGTTATCGCCTCTCTCTGGGGCCAACGTCCTGACTTTC.

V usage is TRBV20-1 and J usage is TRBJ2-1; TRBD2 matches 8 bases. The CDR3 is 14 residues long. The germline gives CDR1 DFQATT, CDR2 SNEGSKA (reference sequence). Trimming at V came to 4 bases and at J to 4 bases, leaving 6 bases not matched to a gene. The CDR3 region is CSAIERGRYNEQFF. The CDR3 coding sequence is TGCAGTGCTATAGAGCGGGGGAGATACAATGAGCAGTTCTTC.

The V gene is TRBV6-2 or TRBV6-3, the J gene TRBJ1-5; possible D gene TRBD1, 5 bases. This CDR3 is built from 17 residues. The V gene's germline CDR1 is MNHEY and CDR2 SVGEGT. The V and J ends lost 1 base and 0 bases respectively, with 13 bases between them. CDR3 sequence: CASSYYKGMGSNQPQHF. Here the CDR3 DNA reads TGTGCCAGCAGTTACTATAAGGGGATGGGTAGCAATCAGCCCCAGCATTTT.

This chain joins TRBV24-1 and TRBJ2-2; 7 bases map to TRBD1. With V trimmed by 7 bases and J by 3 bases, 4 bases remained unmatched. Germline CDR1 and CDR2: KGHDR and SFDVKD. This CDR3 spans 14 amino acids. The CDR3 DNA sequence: TGTGCCACCAGGCGACAGGGAGACACCGGGGAGCTGTTTTTT. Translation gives CATRRQGDTGELFF.

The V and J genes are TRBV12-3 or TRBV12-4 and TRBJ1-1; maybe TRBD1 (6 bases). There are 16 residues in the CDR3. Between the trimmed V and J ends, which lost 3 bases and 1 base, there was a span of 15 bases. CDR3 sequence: CASSFLQQGSNTEAFF. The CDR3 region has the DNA TGTGCCAGCAGTTTCTTACAACAGGGTTCGAACACTGAAGCTTTCTTT.

In DNA, the CDR3 is TGTGCCATCAGTGAATGGGGGAATCAGCCCCAGCATTTT. Its translation is CAISEWGNQPQHF. The chain couples TRBV10-3 to TRBJ1-5; weak D call: TRBD1 (5 bases). Germline V gene sequence: CDR1 ENHRY, CDR2 SYGVKD. V lost 3 bases and J lost 4, with 7 bases in between. The CDR3 has 13 amino acids.

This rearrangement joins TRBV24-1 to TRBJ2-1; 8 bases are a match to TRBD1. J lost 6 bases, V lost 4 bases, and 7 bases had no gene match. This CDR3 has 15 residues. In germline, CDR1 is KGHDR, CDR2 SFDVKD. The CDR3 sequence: CATSDLTGESNEQFF. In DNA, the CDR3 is TGTGCCACCAGTGACCTGACAGGGGAATCCAATGAGCAGTTCTTC.

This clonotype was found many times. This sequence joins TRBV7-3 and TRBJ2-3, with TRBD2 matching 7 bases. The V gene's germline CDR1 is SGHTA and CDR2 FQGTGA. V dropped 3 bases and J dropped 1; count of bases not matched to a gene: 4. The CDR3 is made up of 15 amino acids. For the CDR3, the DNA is TGTGCCAGCAGCTTGGGCGGGGGAGGCACAGATACGCAGTATTTT. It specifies CASSLGGGGTDTQYF.

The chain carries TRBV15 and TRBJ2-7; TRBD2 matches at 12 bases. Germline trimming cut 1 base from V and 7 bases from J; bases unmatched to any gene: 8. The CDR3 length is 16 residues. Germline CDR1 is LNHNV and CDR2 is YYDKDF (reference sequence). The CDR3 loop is CATSRASSGRAMEQYF. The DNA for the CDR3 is TGTGCCACCAGCAGAGCCTCTAGCGGGAGGGCCATGGAGCAGTACTTC.

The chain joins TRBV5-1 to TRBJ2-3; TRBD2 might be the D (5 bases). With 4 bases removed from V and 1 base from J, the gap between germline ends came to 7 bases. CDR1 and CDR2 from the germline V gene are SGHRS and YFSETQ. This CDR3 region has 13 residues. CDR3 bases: TGCGCCAGCAGCAGGACTGGCACAGATACGCAGTATTTT. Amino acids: CASSRTGTDTQYF.

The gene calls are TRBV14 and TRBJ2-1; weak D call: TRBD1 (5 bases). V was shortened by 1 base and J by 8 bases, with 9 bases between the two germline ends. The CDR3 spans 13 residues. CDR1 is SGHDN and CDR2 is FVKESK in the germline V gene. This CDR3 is CASSQAGIDEQFF. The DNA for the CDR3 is TGTGCCAGCAGCCAAGCAGGGATCGATGAGCAGTTCTTC.

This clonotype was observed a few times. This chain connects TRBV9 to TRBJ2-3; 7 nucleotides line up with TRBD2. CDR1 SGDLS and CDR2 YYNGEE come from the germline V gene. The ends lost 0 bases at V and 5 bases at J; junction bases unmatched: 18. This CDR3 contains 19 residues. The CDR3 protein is CASSVAPQVERETGDTQYF. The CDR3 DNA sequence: TGTGCCAGCAGCGTAGCACCCCAAGTTGAGCGGGAAACGGGAGATACGCAGTATTTT.

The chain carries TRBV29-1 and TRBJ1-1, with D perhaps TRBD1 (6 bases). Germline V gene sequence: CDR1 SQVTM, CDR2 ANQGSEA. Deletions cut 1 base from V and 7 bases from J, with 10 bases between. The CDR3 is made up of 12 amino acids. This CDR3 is CSVEGGRGEAFF. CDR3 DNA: TGCAGCGTTGAAGGGGGGCGGGGTGAAGCTTTCTTT.

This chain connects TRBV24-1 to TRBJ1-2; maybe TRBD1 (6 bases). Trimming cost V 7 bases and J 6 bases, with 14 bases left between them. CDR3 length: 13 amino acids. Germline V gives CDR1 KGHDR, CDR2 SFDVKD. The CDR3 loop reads CATRGGVGDGYTF. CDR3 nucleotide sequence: TGTGCCACCAGAGGGGGAGTGGGAGATGGCTACACCTTC.

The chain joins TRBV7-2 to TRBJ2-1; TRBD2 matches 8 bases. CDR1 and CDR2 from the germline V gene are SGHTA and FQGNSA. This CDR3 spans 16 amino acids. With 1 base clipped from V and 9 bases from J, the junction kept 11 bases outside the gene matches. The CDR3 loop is CASSLGSGRVGSEQFF. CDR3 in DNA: TGTGCCAGCAGCTTAGGGAGCGGGAGAGTGGGGAGTGAGCAGTTCTTC.

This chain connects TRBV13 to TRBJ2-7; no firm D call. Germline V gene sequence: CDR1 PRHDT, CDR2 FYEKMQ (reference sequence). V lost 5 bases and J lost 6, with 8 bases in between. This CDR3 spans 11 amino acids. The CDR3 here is CASSPRTEQYF. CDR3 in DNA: TGTGCCAGCAGCCCCCGGACCGAGCAGTACTTC.

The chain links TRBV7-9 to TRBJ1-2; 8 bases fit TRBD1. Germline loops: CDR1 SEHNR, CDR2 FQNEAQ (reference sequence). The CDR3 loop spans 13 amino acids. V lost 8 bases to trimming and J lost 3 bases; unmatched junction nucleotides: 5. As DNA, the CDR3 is TGTGCCAGCCCACCGACAGGGGACTATGGCTACACCTTC. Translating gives CASPPTGDYGYTF.